This is a list of T cell receptor beta chains from one sample in a study of T cells in localized non-small cell lung cancer. Sequencing was performed with immunoSEQ multiplex PCR; in TCRdb, only in-frame clones are kept and a portion is missing. Of around 140,000 clones listed, 70% to 90% were seen once; the top ten hold roughly 1.8%. The sample in question was peripheral blood, obtained before any cancer treatment. The receptors shown here come from a female donor over 55 with stage I lung adenocarcinoma. The CDR3 runs from the conserved cysteine through the conserved F or W. Each record gives: V gene, J gene, D gene, clone size, CDR3 protein, CDR3 DNA. D genes are given only for firm matches. Some rows mark clone size as missing; the rest say once, few, many or name a class of expanded clone.

v_call: TRBV12-2
j_call: TRBJ1-5
d_call: NA
clone_size: NA
cdr3_aa: CASRLSHSLCNQPQHF
cdr3_nt: TGTGCAAGTCGCTTAAGCCACAGCCTTTGCAATCAGCCCCAGCATTTT

v_call: TRBV5-4
j_call: TRBJ1-5
d_call: NA
clone_size: NA
cdr3_aa: CASSRDGISNQPQHF
cdr3_nt: TGTGCCAGCAGCCGGGACGGAATTAGCAATCAGCCCCAGCATTTT

v_call: TRBV9
j_call: TRBJ2-7
d_call: NA
clone_size: NA
cdr3_aa: CASSVGTPGLEQYF
cdr3_nt: TGTGCCAGCAGCGTCGGGACGCCGGGACTCGAGCAGTACTTC

v_call: TRBV21-1
j_call: TRBJ1-1
d_call: NA
clone_size: NA
cdr3_aa: CAPLEGEKYTEAFF
cdr3_nt: TGTGCCCCCCTGGAGGGGGAGAAATACACTGAAGCTTTCTTT

v_call: TRBV7-3
j_call: TRBJ2-6
d_call: NA
clone_size: NA
cdr3_aa: CASSSFGANVLTF
cdr3_nt: TGTGCCAGCAGCTCCTTCGGGGCCAACGTCCTGACTTTC

v_call: TRBV6-6
j_call: TRBJ2-7
d_call: TRBD2
clone_size: few
cdr3_aa: CASSYSQTSGTYEQYF
cdr3_nt: TGTGCCAGCAGTTACTCGCAAACTAGCGGTACCTACGAGCAGTACTTC

v_call: TRBV7-3
j_call: TRBJ1-2
d_call: NA
clone_size: NA
cdr3_aa: CASSSRDGYGYTF
cdr3_nt: TGTGCCAGCAGCTCCCGGGACGGCTATGGCTACACCTTC

v_call: TRBV11-2
j_call: TRBJ2-2
d_call: TRBD1
clone_size: few
cdr3_aa: CASSFGTGGFGELFF
cdr3_nt: TGTGCCAGCAGCTTCGGGACAGGGGGTTTCGGGGAGCTGTTTTTT

v_call: TRBV6-5
j_call: TRBJ2-7
d_call: NA
clone_size: NA
cdr3_aa: CASRRGENYEQYF
cdr3_nt: TGTGCCAGCAGGAGGGGCGAGAACTACGAGCAGTACTTC

v_call: TRBV5-1
j_call: TRBJ2-5
d_call: NA
clone_size: once
cdr3_aa: CASSAIGARVETQYF
cdr3_nt: TGCGCCAGCAGCGCCATAGGGGCGCGGGTGGAGACCCAGTACTTC

v_call: TRBV9
j_call: TRBJ2-6
d_call: NA
clone_size: NA
cdr3_aa: CASSVELAPSGANVLTF
cdr3_nt: TGTGCCAGCAGCGTAGAGCTAGCCCCGTCTGGGGCCAACGTCCTGACTTTC

v_call: TRBV29-1
j_call: TRBJ2-2
d_call: NA
clone_size: NA
cdr3_aa: CSVEAPLNTGELFF
cdr3_nt: TGCAGCGTTGAAGCCCCCCTGAACACCGGGGAGCTGTTTTTT

v_call: TRBV23-1
j_call: TRBJ1-1
d_call: NA
clone_size: NA
cdr3_aa: CASSKGGVAEAFF
cdr3_nt: TGCGCCAGCAGTAAAGGGGGGGTGGCTGAAGCTTTCTTT

v_call: TRBV7-2
j_call: TRBJ2-2
d_call: NA
clone_size: NA
cdr3_aa: CASSLVQGRTGELFF
cdr3_nt: TGTGCCAGCAGCTTAGTACAGGGACGCACCGGGGAGCTGTTTTTT

v_call: TRBV28
j_call: TRBJ2-7
d_call: NA
clone_size: NA
cdr3_aa: CASSSPSGRAYEQYF
cdr3_nt: TGTGCCAGCAGTTCCCCATCGGGGAGAGCATACGAGCAGTACTTC

v_call: TRBV7-9
j_call: TRBJ2-1
d_call: NA
clone_size: NA
cdr3_aa: CASSSKGGSYNEQFF
cdr3_nt: TGTGCCAGCAGCTCGAAGGGGGGCTCCTACAATGAGCAGTTCTTC

v_call: TRBV7-7
j_call: TRBJ2-2
d_call: TRBD2
clone_size: NA
cdr3_aa: CASSKTSANTGELFF
cdr3_nt: TGTGCCAGCAGCAAGACTAGCGCGAACACCGGGGAGCTGTTTTTT

v_call: TRBV19
j_call: TRBJ2-1
d_call: TRBD2
clone_size: NA
cdr3_aa: CASSVGTSGNEQFF
cdr3_nt: TGTGCCAGTAGTGTAGGGACTAGCGGGAACGAGCAGTTCTTC

v_call: TRBV28
j_call: TRBJ1-5
d_call: NA
clone_size: NA
cdr3_aa: CASSFTGQLQPQHF
cdr3_nt: TGTGCCAGCAGTTTCACAGGGCAACTTCAGCCCCAGCATTTT

v_call: TRBV7-3
j_call: TRBJ2-7
d_call: TRBD1
clone_size: NA
cdr3_aa: CASSLSGQGAFEAHF
cdr3_nt: TGTGCCAGCAGCTTAAGCGGACAGGGGGCGTTTGAAGCGCACTTC

v_call: TRBV6-5
j_call: TRBJ2-1
d_call: NA
clone_size: NA
cdr3_aa: CASRPGLTYNEQFF
cdr3_nt: TGTGCCAGCAGACCAGGGTTGACCTACAATGAGCAGTTCTTC

v_call: TRBV13
j_call: TRBJ2-2
d_call: TRBD2
clone_size: NA
cdr3_aa: CASRLPGLDYSGELFF
cdr3_nt: TGTGCCAGCAGATTACCGGGACTAGATTATTCCGGGGAGCTGTTTTTT

v_call: TRBV29-1
j_call: TRBJ2-3
d_call: TRBD1
clone_size: NA
cdr3_aa: CSVDYSRDRGTDTQYF
cdr3_nt: TGCAGCGTTGACTACAGCCGGGACAGGGGAACAGATACGCAGTATTTT

v_call: TRBV6-5
j_call: TRBJ2-2
d_call: TRBD1
clone_size: NA
cdr3_aa: CASRGKGASTGELFF
cdr3_nt: TGTGCCAGCAGGGGGAAGGGGGCGAGCACCGGGGAGCTGTTTTTT

v_call: TRBV29-1
j_call: TRBJ1-2
d_call: NA
clone_size: NA
cdr3_aa: CSVEGQANYGYTF
cdr3_nt: TGCAGCGTTGAAGGACAGGCTAACTATGGCTACACCTTC

v_call: TRBV7-2
j_call: TRBJ2-3
d_call: NA
clone_size: NA
cdr3_aa: CASSRDRWADTQYF
cdr3_nt: TGTGCCAGCAGCCGCGACAGGTGGGCAGATACGCAGTATTTT

v_call: TRBV7-3
j_call: TRBJ2-3
d_call: NA
clone_size: NA
cdr3_aa: CASSVVAATDTQYF
cdr3_nt: TGTGCCAGCAGCGTAGTAGCGGCCACAGATACGCAGTATTTT

v_call: TRBV4-2
j_call: TRBJ2-3
d_call: TRBD2
clone_size: NA
cdr3_aa: CASSQEGSLAGDLRTDTQYF
cdr3_nt: TGTGCCAGCAGCCAAGAAGGTAGCCTAGCGGGAGATTTGAGAACAGATACGCAGTATTTT

v_call: TRBV11-2
j_call: TRBJ2-3
d_call: NA
clone_size: NA
cdr3_aa: CASSSTSLADTQYF
cdr3_nt: TGTGCCAGCAGCAGCACTAGCCTCGCAGATACGCAGTATTTT

v_call: TRBV11-1
j_call: TRBJ2-6
d_call: NA
clone_size: few
cdr3_aa: CASSLVELSGGANVLTF
cdr3_nt: TGTGCCAGCAGCTTAGTTGAATTGTCCGGAGGGGCCAACGTCCTGACTTTC

v_call: TRBV2
j_call: TRBJ2-7
d_call: NA
clone_size: NA
cdr3_aa: CASSEADIRQQYF
cdr3_nt: TGTGCCAGCAGTGAAGCGGACATCAGACAGCAGTACTTC

v_call: TRBV15
j_call: TRBJ2-6
d_call: TRBD1
clone_size: NA
cdr3_aa: CATSRGAGTGASGANVLTF
cdr3_nt: TGTGCCACCAGCAGGGGCGCCGGGACAGGGGCCTCTGGGGCCAACGTCCTGACTTTC

v_call: TRBV14
j_call: TRBJ1-2
d_call: NA
clone_size: NA
cdr3_aa: CASSQVGVFYGYTF
cdr3_nt: TGTGCCAGCAGCCAAGTCGGGGTTTTCTATGGCTACACCTTC

v_call: TRBV28
j_call: TRBJ2-7
d_call: NA
clone_size: NA
cdr3_aa: CASSIGHGYHF
cdr3_nt: TGTGCCAGCAGTATTGGACACGGCTATCACTTC

v_call: TRBV7-6
j_call: TRBJ2-1
d_call: NA
clone_size: NA
cdr3_aa: CASSPTWGDGRQFF
cdr3_nt: TGTGCCAGCAGCCCGACTTGGGGGGACGGGAGGCAGTTCTTC

v_call: TRBV5-4
j_call: TRBJ2-1
d_call: NA
clone_size: NA
cdr3_aa: CASSSSAAGPPLNEQFF
cdr3_nt: TGTGCCAGCAGCTCTAGTGCCGCGGGACCCCCACTCAATGAGCAGTTCTTC

v_call: TRBV5-4
j_call: TRBJ2-7
d_call: NA
clone_size: NA
cdr3_aa: CASSPGLTNEQYF
cdr3_nt: TGTGCCAGCAGCCCGGGACTTACGAACGAGCAGTACTTC

v_call: TRBV6-1
j_call: TRBJ1-1
d_call: NA
clone_size: few
cdr3_aa: CASSSRAGTEAFF
cdr3_nt: TGTGCCAGCAGTAGCAGGGCGGGCACTGAAGCTTTCTTT

v_call: TRBV5-6
j_call: TRBJ1-2
d_call: NA
clone_size: NA
cdr3_aa: CASSLVGRNLNPDYGYTF
cdr3_nt: TGTGCCAGCAGCTTGGTTGGCCGGAACCTCAACCCTGACTATGGCTACACCTTC

v_call: TRBV5-1
j_call: TRBJ2-5
d_call: TRBD2
clone_size: NA
cdr3_aa: CASSFGSGRETQYF
cdr3_nt: TGCGCCAGCAGCTTTGGTAGCGGGAGGGAGACCCAGTACTTC

v_call: TRBV5-1
j_call: TRBJ1-2
d_call: TRBD1
clone_size: NA
cdr3_aa: CASSSTGDNYGYTF
cdr3_nt: TGCGCCAGCAGCTCGACAGGGGACAATTATGGCTACACCTTC

v_call: TRBV27
j_call: TRBJ1-5
d_call: TRBD1
clone_size: NA
cdr3_aa: CASAIPTGWQPQHF
cdr3_nt: TGTGCCAGCGCAATCCCGACAGGGTGGCAGCCCCAGCATTTT

v_call: TRBV4-1
j_call: TRBJ2-1
d_call: TRBD1
clone_size: NA
cdr3_aa: CASTRTGGTYNEQFF
cdr3_nt: TGCGCCAGCACCCGGACAGGGGGAACATACAATGAGCAGTTCTTC

v_call: TRBV4-1
j_call: TRBJ1-1
d_call: TRBD1
clone_size: NA
cdr3_aa: CASSLGQGHGTEAFF
cdr3_nt: TGCGCCAGCAGCCTAGGACAGGGTCACGGCACTGAAGCTTTCTTT

v_call: TRBV7-8
j_call: TRBJ1-5
d_call: NA
clone_size: NA
cdr3_aa: CASSPGQFGNQPQHF
cdr3_nt: TGTGCCAGCAGCCCGGGACAATTTGGTAATCAGCCCCAGCATTTT

v_call: TRBV28
j_call: TRBJ2-3
d_call: TRBD2
clone_size: NA
cdr3_aa: CASSLSLRVAGDPDTQYF
cdr3_nt: TGTGCCAGCAGTTTATCCCTAAGGGTAGCGGGGGACCCAGATACGCAGTATTTT

v_call: TRBV27
j_call: TRBJ2-2
d_call: NA
clone_size: few
cdr3_aa: CASSPPFGELFF
cdr3_nt: TGTGCCAGCAGTCCCCCTTTTGGGGAGCTGTTTTTT

v_call: TRBV13
j_call: TRBJ2-4
d_call: NA
clone_size: NA
cdr3_aa: CASSPPHSTIQYF
cdr3_nt: TGTGCCAGCAGCCCCCCCCACTCAACCATTCAGTACTTC

v_call: TRBV19
j_call: TRBJ1-1
d_call: TRBD1
clone_size: once
cdr3_aa: CASSPRQGVSTEAFF
cdr3_nt: TGTGCCAGTAGTCCTAGACAGGGTGTGAGCACTGAAGCTTTCTTT

v_call: TRBV10-1
j_call: TRBJ2-3
d_call: TRBD2
clone_size: NA
cdr3_aa: CASARGSADTQYF
cdr3_nt: TGCGCCAGCGCGCGGGGGTCGGCAGATACGCAGTATTTT